This TCR beta chain was found in a study of CD8 T cells in Susac syndrome. CD8+ and CD4+ T cells from blood underwent TCR beta sequencing, which was carried out in a high-throughput format. TEMRA cells were FACS-enriched, unlike CD8+ and CD4+ T cells, which were negatively isolated. A quantity of about 0.45 to 1 ug RNA underwent reverse transcription using random hexamers. Multiplex PCR with immunoSEQ amplified the TCR beta CDR3 across 54 Vbeta and 13 Jbeta. TCRdb recomputed calls from the immunoSEQ multiplex PCR reads with MiXCR, one row per CDR3 protein. The profile shows tens of thousands of distinct CDR3 sequences, roughly 94% of them singletons. General observations from the study: A relatively small number of individuals underwent TCR sequencing and HLA analysis.

Turning to this clonotype: Its target is unknown.

The CDR3 loop spans 14 amino acids. Trimming removed 1 base from V and 4 bases from J, with 10 bases in between. This rearrangement joins TRBV12-3 or TRBV12-4 to TRBJ2-5; D might be TRBD2 (6 bases). The TCR comes from a human donor with multiple sclerosis. The sequencing sample was made of CD8+ T cells from PBMCs. The CDR3 here is CASSLGGGRETQYF. The CDR3 DNA reads TGTGCCAGCAGTTTAGGGGGAGGAAGAGAGACCCAGTACTTC.